This T cell receptor (beta chain) emerged from a study of shared clonotypes between healthy human individuals. Study outcomes and limitations: Donor clonotype sharing was expected to depend on sequencing depth. Shared across a few donors were roughly 5% of the naive CD4 clonotypes.

The assay used deep level. Original analysis: Filtering differed, since immunoSEQ gave only junction sequences and no quality scores. The protocol was immunoSEQ multiplex PCR, while the TCRdb copy is restricted to in-frame clones and leaves out a portion. V and J calls and clone size are those listed in that table; D and trimming were worked out from the DNA. The table records 600,000 to 700,000 clones, around 78% of them present only once. Comments on this clone: No antigen is known for it.

With 7 bases removed from V and 5 bases from J, the gap between germline ends came to 9 bases. The CDR3 runs to 12 residues. CDR1 and CDR2 from the germline V gene are LNHDA and SQIVND (reference sequence). The rearrangement uses TRBV19 and TRBJ1-5; no reliable D call. The sequenced material came from memory CD4+ T cells sorted from blood. Subset in this sample: CD45RA-negative fraction. This sequence was found in a woman in her thirties in good health. This chain's CDR3 is CASKVGDQPQHF. The CDR3 DNA sequence: TGTGCCAGTAAGGTGGGCGATCAGCCCCAGCATTTT.